This T cell receptor beta chain appears in the sequencing data of a study of radiation and T cells in renal cell carcinoma. General observations from the study: Without pretreatment biopsies, baseline tumor clonotype presence was undetermined.

Time point of the sample: blood 4 weeks post-SBRT, at nephrectomy. As to treatment: 15 Gy SBRT to primary tumor, nephrectomy 4 weeks later. Nephrectomy followed 15 Gy stereotactic body radiation by 4 weeks. This clone was seen only once. Its antigen is currently unknown. CDR3 length equals 14 residues. The germline V gene encodes CDR1 SGHRS and CDR2 YFSETQ. With 0 bases removed from V and 5 bases from J, the gap between germline ends came to 11 bases. Method: immunoSEQ multiplex PCR; TCRdb's copy keeps in-frame clones and lacks some. The table records 60,000 or so clones, 65% to 80% of them present only once.

The rearrangement joins TRBV5-1 to TRBJ1-1; D might be TRBD1 (5 bases). This receptor was identified in a man aged 55 to 70 with renal cell carcinoma. The sequenced sample was blood, obtained from a patient whose treatment included radiotherapy and nephrectomy. The CDR3 spells CASSLEGRWTEAFF. CDR3 nucleotides: TGCGCCAGCAGCTTGGAGGGGCGCTGGACTGAAGCTTTCTTT.